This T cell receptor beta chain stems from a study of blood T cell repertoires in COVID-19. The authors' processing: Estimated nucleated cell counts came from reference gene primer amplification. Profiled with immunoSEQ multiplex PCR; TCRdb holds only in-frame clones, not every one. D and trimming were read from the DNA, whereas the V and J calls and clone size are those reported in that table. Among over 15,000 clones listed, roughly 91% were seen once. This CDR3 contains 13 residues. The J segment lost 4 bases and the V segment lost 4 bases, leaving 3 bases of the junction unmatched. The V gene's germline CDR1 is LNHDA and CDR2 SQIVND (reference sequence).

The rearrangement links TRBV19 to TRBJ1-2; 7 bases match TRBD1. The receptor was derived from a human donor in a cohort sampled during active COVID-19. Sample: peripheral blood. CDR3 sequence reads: CASSRQGGYGYTF. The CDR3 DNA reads TGTGCCAGTAGTAGACAGGGAGGCTATGGCTACACCTTC.